This TCR beta chain is drawn from a study of T cell repertoires in cytomegalovirus infection. Germline V gene sequence: CDR1 SGHVS, CDR2 FNYEAQ. The CDR3 totals 15 residues. The V and J ends lost 8 bases and 5 bases respectively, with 21 bases between them. TCRdb called the reads again in MiXCR, with one record for every CDR3 protein. Of 830,000 or so distinct CDR3 sequences detected, 30% to 35% appear once; the ten largest clones hold around 12%. Of note for this clonotype: Its antigen is currently unknown.

J is TRBJ1-1 and V is TRBV7-6; TRBD1 might be the D (5 bases). The clonotype was recovered from a human donor in good health (CMV status not recorded). Some clones in this sample may be carry-over from other donors' samples. Sample: cultured CD8+ T cells from PBMCs, taken from culture after CMV antigen stimulation. In nucleotides, the CDR3 is TGTGCCAGCGAACCTCTGGGACCATTACGAACTGAAGCTTTCTTT. Translation: CASEPLGPLRTEAFF.